These 7 T cell receptor beta chains share one sample of origin, sequenced in a study of neoadjuvant anti-PD-1 for oral cavity cancer. Assay: immunoSEQ multiplex PCR; the TCRdb copy retains only in-frame clones and omits some. The profile shows about 14,000 clones, 60% to 70% of them singletons. The specimen was PBMCs, collected before nivolumab (anti-PD-1) treatment. All receptors derive from a person aged 35-79 years with oral cavity squamous cell carcinoma.

This clone was seen only once. The gene calls are TRBV6-1 and TRBJ2-7; D unclear. V lost 7 bases and J 0 bases, leaving 10 bases between the germline ends. The V gene's germline CDR1 is MNHNS and CDR2 SASEGT. This CDR3 is 13 amino acids long. DNA for the CDR3: TGTGCCAGCACGCCCAGGAGCTCCTACGAGCAGTACTTC. It encodes CASTPRSSYEQYF.

This chain joins TRBV28 and TRBJ1-5; the D is unclear. Trimming removed 3 bases at V and 1 base at J, with 4 bases between. CDR3 length: 13 amino acids. Germline CDR1 is MDHEN and CDR2 is SYDVKM. This CDR3 is CASSLVSNQPQHF. The CDR3 DNA sequence: TGTGCCAGCAGTTTGGTCAGCAATCAGCCCCAGCATTTT.

Only one count was recorded for this clone. The genes are TRBV5-1 and TRBJ2-3, with 12 bases identical to TRBD2. Germline V CDR1 and CDR2: SGHRS, YFSETQ. The CDR3 runs 16 residues. V trimming: 5 bases; J trimming: 5 bases; junction bases outside the gene matches: 9. The CDR3 region has the DNA TGCGCCAGCAGTTCGGGACTAGCGGGTCCCCGAGATACGCAGTATTTT. Translated: CASSSGLAGPRDTQYF.

The rearrangement uses TRBV5-1 and TRBJ1-6; TRBD1 might be the D (6 bases). Germline V gene data show CDR1 as SGHRS and CDR2 as YFSETQ. V shed 5 bases and J shed 8 bases, with 11 bases lying between them. CDR3 length equals 13 residues. This CDR3 is CASRGGSDSPLHF. Here the CDR3 DNA reads TGCGCCAGCAGAGGGGGAAGTGATTCACCCCTCCACTTT.

Only a few counts were recorded for this clone. This sequence joins TRBV5-4 and TRBJ1-1, with D possibly being TRBD1 (6 bases). The CDR3 contains 14 residues. In germline, CDR1 is SGHNT, CDR2 YYREEE (reference sequence). V was cut by 6 bases and J by 2 bases, with 14 bases left in between. The CDR3 bases are TGTGCCAGCACCCCCAGGGGACGAAACACTGAAGCTTTCTTT. As protein: CASTPRGRNTEAFF.

A single count supports this clone. V usage is TRBV15 and J usage is TRBJ1-4; unclear D gene. Deletions cut 5 bases from V and 4 bases from J, with 14 bases between. The CDR3 covers 15 residues. In germline, CDR1 is LNHNV, CDR2 YYDKDF (reference sequence). The CDR3: CATSPAPQLNEKLFF. CDR3 DNA: TGTGCCACCAGCCCCGCCCCACAGCTTAATGAAAAACTGTTTTTT.

The chain combines TRBV7-3 with TRBJ2-7; perhaps TRBD1 as D (5 bases). CDR3 length: 15 amino acids. CDR1 is SGHTA and CDR2 is FQGTGA in the germline V gene. V lost 5 bases and J lost 0, with 14 bases in between. The CDR3 region is CASSRKGSVSYEQYF. The CDR3, as DNA: TGTGCCAGCAGCCGAAAGGGGTCTGTCTCCTACGAGCAGTACTTC.